This TCR beta chain was found in a study of blood T cell repertoires in COVID-19. Enrolled through a virtual design, the participants were between roughly 18 and 89 years of age and came from about two dozen US areas. Trimming cost V 1 base and J 5 bases, with 16 bases left between them. The length of the CDR3 is 16 residues. Germline V gives CDR1 MGHRA, CDR2 YSYEKL. Only in-frame clones appear in the TCRdb table, and some are missing; sequencing was by immunoSEQ multiplex PCR. The top ten clones hold roughly 8.9% of a sample with fewer than 350,000 clones, approximately 91% of them seen once. The clonotype originates from a woman in her 40s who had recovered from COVID-19. This chain uses TRBV4-1 with TRBJ2-3; weak D call: TRBD1 (5 bases). The sample taken for sequencing was PBMCs or T cells enriched from blood (not recorded which). DNA for the CDR3: TGCGCCAGCAGCCAAGGGGTAGGGGCCGCTGTAGATACGCAGTATTTT. It is translated as CASSQGVGAAVDTQYF.